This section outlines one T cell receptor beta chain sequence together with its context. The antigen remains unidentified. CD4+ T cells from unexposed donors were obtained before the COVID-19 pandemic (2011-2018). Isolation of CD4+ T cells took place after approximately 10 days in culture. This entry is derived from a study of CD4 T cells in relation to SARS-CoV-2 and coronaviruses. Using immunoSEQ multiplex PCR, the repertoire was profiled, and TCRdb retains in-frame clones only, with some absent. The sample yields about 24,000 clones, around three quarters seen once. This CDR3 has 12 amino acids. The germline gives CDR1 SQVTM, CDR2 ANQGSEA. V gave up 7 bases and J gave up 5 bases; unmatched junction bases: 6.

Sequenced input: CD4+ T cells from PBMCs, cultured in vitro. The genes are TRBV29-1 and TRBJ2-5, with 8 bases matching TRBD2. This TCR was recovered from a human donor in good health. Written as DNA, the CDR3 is TGCAGCGCCGGGGGGGGCTGGGAGACCCAGTACTTC. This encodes CSAGGGWETQYF.